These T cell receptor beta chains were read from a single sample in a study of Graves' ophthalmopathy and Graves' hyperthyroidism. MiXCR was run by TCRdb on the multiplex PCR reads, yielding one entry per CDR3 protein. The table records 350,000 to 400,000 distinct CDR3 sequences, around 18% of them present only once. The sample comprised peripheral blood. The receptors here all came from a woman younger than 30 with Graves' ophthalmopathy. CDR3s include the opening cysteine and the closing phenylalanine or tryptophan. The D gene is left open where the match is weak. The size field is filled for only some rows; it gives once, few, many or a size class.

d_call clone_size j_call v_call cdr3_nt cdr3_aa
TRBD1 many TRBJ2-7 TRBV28 TGTGCCAGCAGTCCACAAGGACAGGGTTCCCACGAGCAGTACTTC CASSPQGQGSHEQYF
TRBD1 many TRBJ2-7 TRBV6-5 TGTGCCAGCAGCAAAACAGGGGGCGCCTACGAGCAGTACTTC CASSKTGGAYEQYF
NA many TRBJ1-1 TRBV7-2 TGTGCCAGCAGCATGGGGACGGTCGCTAGGGCTTTCTTT CASSMGTVARAFF
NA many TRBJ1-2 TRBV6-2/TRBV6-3 TGTGCCAGCAGTAGCGCGGGGACCTATGGCTACACCTTC CASSSAGTYGYTF
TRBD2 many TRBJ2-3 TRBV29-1 TGCAGCGTTGTAGCTAGCGGGAGTTGGACAGATACGCAGTATTTT CSVVASGSWTDTQYF
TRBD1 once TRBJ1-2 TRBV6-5 TGTGCCAGCAGTTACCGGGGACAGGGGGACTATGGCTACACCTTC CASSYRGQGDYGYTF
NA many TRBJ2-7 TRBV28 TGTGCCAGCAGTTTAACTGGGCAGGGAGCCTACGAGCAGTACTTC CASSLTGQGAYEQYF
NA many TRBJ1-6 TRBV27 TGTGCCAGCAGCAAAATGGGGCTAGGGACACTATATAATTCACCCCTCCACTTT CASSKMGLGTLYNSPLHF
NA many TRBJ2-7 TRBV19 TGTGCCAGTAGCCCTGTAGGTTACTCCTACGAGCAGTACTTC CASSPVGYSYEQYF
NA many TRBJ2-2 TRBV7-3 TGTGCCAGCAGCATTCAGGCGGCGAACACCGGGGAGCTGTTTTTT CASSIQAANTGELFF
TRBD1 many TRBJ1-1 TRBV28 TGTGCCAGCAGTCACGCGACAGGGTACAACACTGAAGCTTTCTTT CASSHATGYNTEAFF
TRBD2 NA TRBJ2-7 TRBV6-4 TGTGCCAGCAGTAAATTAGCGGGAGGGAGCTACGAGCAGTACTTC CASSKLAGGSYEQYF
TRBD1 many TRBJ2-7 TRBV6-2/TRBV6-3 TGTGCCAGCAGTGATGACAGGGCGGCCTACGAGCAGTACTTC CASSDDRAAYEQYF
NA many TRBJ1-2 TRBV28 TGTGCCAGCACCCCCGGGGGGTCAGGAGGCTACACCTTC CASTPGGSGGYTF
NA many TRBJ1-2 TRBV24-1 TGTGCCACCAGTTGGGCGGGCTATGGCTACACCTTC CATSWAGYGYTF
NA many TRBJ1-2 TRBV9 TGTGCCAGCAGCGGTACAGGGAGACGCGGCTACACCTTC CASSGTGRRGYTF
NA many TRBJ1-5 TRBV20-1 TGCAGTGCTAGAACGGGACAACAGCCCCAGCATTTT CSARTGQQPQHF
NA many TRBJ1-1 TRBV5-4 TGTGCCAGCAGCGCAAAAACAAGGGGCGGCAACACTGAAGCTTTCTTT CASSAKTRGGNTEAFF
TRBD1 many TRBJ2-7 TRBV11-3 TGTGCCAGCAGCTTAGTCCCGGGACAGGGAGGGTCCTACGAGCAGTACTTC CASSLVPGQGGSYEQYF
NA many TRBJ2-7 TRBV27 TGTGCCAGCAGTTCCCTCCCCGATGGCCCCTACGAGCAGTACTTC CASSSLPDGPYEQYF
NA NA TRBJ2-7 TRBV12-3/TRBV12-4 TGTGCCAGCAGTTTAAAGGGCGGGACAGAGTACGAGCAGTACTTC CASSLKGGTEYEQYF
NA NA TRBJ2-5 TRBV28 TGTGCCAGCAGTTTCGTGGATAACCAAGAGACCCAGTACTTC CASSFVDNQETQYF
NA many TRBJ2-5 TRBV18 TGTGCCAGCTCACCAAGGGGGTACAAGACGAGTTTACAAGAGACCCAGTACTTC CASSPRGYKTSLQETQYF
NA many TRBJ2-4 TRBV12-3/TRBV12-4 TGTGCCAGCAGTTTAGGCGGGATACAGGACCGGTACTTC CASSLGGIQDRYF
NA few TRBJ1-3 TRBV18 TGTGCCAGCTCACTTCAACAGACAGGAATCTCTGGAAACACCATATATTTT CASSLQQTGISGNTIYF